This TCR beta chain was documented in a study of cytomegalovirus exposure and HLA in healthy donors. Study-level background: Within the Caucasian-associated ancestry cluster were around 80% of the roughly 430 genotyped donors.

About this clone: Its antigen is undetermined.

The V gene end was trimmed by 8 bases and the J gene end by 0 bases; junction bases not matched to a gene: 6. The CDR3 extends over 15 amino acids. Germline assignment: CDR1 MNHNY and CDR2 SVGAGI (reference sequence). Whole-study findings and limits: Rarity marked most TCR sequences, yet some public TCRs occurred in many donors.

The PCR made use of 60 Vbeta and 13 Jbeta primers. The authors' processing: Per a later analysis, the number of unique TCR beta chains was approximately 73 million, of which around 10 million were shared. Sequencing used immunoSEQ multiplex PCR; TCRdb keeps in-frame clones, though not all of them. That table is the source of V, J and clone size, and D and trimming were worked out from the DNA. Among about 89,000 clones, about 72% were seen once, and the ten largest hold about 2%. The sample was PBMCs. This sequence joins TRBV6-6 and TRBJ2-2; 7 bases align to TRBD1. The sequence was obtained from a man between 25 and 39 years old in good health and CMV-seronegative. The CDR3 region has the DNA TGTGCCAGCGGGGCCGGACAGGCGAACACCGGGGAGCTGTTTTTT. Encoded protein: CASGAGQANTGELFF.